The source of this TCR beta chain is a study of cytomegalovirus exposure and HLA in healthy donors. About the study: Caucasian-associated ancestry cluster membership applied to just over 80% of over 350 genotyped donors.

Overall study findings and caveats: In a later analysis, an Asian-associated ancestry cluster reportedly showed fewer N-insertions than the approximately 670-donor mean.

In this sample, this clone turned up once. Antigen specificity is unknown. The PCR made use of 60 Vbeta and 13 Jbeta primers. Clones were read by immunoSEQ multiplex PCR, and TCRdb kept only the in-frame ones, dropping some. The sample includes roughly 100,000 clones, approximately 72% of them seen just once. This sequence originates from a woman aged 45 to 65 in good health and CMV-seronegative. The sequencing sample was made of PBMCs.

CDR3 nucleotides: TGCGCCAGCAGCTTGGGTGCTAGCGGGACCTACGAGCAGTACTTC. Protein product: CASSLGASGTYEQYF. The rearrangement uses TRBV5-1 and TRBJ2-7, with TRBD2 matching over 9 bases. From germline, CDR1 is SGHRS and CDR2 YFSETQ. Losses at the gene ends were 0 bases for V and 2 bases for J; bases not matched to a gene: 3. The CDR3 extends over 15 amino acids.